This TCR beta chain was captured in a study of post-analysis software for immune sequencing data. Study-level points and caveats: There were five or six TRBV segments more frequent in patients than controls, and TRBV5-6, TRBV5-1 and TRBV20-1 were among them.

This clonotype was seen more than once but under ten times. Its antigen is not identified. The germline V and J ends were trimmed by 0 bases and 8 bases, with 10 bases remaining between them. Germline V gene data show CDR1 as MGHRA and CDR2 as YSYEKL. The CDR3 loop spans 14 amino acids. Included in the TCR beta cDNA libraries were unique molecular identifiers. Each batch of about 0.95 to 11 million T cells produced 500,000 to 600,000 cDNA molecules. TCRdb recomputed calls from the PCR reads with MiXCR, one row per CDR3 protein. This sample has about 190,000 distinct CDR3 sequences, with 29% found just once.

The V gene is TRBV4-1, the J gene TRBJ1-4; D not resolved. The clonotype was recovered from a girl under 18 with multiple sclerosis. What was sequenced was blood. The CDR3 sequence is CASSQELGTEKLFF. CDR3 DNA sequence: TGCGCCAGCAGCCAAGAGTTAGGTACGGAAAAACTGTTTTTT.